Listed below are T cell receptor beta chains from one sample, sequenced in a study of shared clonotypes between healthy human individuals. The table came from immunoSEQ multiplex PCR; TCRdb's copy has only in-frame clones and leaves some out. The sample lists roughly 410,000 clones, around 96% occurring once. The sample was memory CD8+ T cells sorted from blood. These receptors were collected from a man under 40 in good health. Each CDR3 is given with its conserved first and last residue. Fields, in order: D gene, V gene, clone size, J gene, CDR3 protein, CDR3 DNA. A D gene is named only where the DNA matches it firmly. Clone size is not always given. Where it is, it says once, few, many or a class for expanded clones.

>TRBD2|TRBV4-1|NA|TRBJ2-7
CASSQVWGGEQYF
TGCGCCAGCAGCCAAGTATGGGGGGGCGAGCAGTACTTC
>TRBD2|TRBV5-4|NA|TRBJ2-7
CASSFRGSYEQYF
TGTGCCAGCAGCTTCCGCGGGAGTTACGAGCAGTACTTC
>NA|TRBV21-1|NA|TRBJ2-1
CASSKRAGNNEQFF
TGTGCCAGCAGCAAAAGAGCGGGGAACAATGAGCAGTTCTTC
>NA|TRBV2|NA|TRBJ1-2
CASSQLPYPYGYTF
TGTGCCAGCAGTCAGCTCCCCTACCCCTATGGCTACACCTTC
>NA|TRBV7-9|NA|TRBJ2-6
CASSKPQGTGANVLTF
TGTGCCAGCAGTAAGCCCCAGGGGACTGGGGCCAACGTCCTGACTTTC
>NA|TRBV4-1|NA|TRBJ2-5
CASSQAKGMTQYF
TGCGCCAGCAGCCAAGCTAAGGGGATGACCCAGTACTTC
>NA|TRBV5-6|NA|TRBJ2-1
CASSLVGRDRAYNEQFF
TGTGCCAGCAGCTTGGTAGGGAGGGACAGAGCCTACAATGAGCAGTTCTTC
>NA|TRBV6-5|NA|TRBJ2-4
CASSYWVGPNIQYF
TGTGCCAGCAGTTATTGGGTAGGACCAAACATTCAGTACTTC
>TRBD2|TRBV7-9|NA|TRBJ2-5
CASSAGTIGETQYF
TGTGCCAGCAGCGCGGGGACTATTGGCGAGACCCAGTACTTC
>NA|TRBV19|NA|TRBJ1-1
CASSIPRHTEAFF
TGTGCCAGTAGTATTCCCAGGCACACTGAAGCTTTCTTT
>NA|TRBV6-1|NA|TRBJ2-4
CASSVDRPNIQYF
TGTGCCAGCAGCGTAGACAGGCCAAACATTCAGTACTTC
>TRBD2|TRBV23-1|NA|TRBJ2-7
CASSHEAPYTGLVTYEQYF
TGCGCCAGCAGTCATGAGGCCCCCTATACGGGACTAGTTACCTACGAGCAGTACTTC
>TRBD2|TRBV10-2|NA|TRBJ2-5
CGGESGRSVETQYF
TGCGGGGGGGAAAGCGGGAGGTCTGTAGAGACCCAGTACTTC
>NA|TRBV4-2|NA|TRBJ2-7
CASSSPYEQYF
TGTGCCAGCAGCTCCCCCTACGAGCAGTACTTC
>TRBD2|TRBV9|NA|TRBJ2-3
CASSVSPSGVTDTQYF
TGTGCCAGCAGCGTATCTCCTAGCGGGGTCACAGATACGCAGTATTTT
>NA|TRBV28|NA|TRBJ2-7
CASSYTHTYEQYF
TGTGCCAGCAGTTACACTCATACCTACGAGCAGTACTTC
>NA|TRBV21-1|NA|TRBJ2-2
CASTLGQGASGELFF
TGTGCCAGCACCCTGGGACAGGGGGCGAGCGGGGAGCTGTTTTTT
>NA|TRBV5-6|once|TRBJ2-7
CASSSPSGPYEQYF
TGTGCCAGCAGCTCACCTTCAGGACCCTACGAGCAGTACTTC
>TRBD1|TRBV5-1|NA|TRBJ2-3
CASSFGQGRTDTQYF
TGCGCCAGCAGCTTCGGACAGGGACGCACAGATACGCAGTATTTT
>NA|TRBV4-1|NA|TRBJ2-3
CASSQVGGPDTQYF
TGCGCCAGCAGCCAGGTGGGCGGCCCAGATACGCAGTATTTT
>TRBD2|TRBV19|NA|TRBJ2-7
CASSPRLAYPYEQYF
TGTGCCAGTAGTCCCAGACTAGCCTACCCCTACGAGCAGTACTTC
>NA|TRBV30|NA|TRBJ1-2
CAWSVDAGYTF
TGTGCCTGGAGTGTAGACGCTGGCTACACCTTC
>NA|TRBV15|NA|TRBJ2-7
CATSRSYTGSYEQYF
TGTGCCACCAGCAGATCATACACAGGGAGCTACGAGCAGTACTTC
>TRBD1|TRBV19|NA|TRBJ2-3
CASSHRGRTDTQYF
TGTGCCAGTAGCCACAGGGGGCGGACAGATACGCAGTATTTT
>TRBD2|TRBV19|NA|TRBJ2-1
CASSDPPSGDYNEQFF
TGTGCCAGTAGTGACCCTCCTAGCGGAGATTACAATGAGCAGTTCTTC
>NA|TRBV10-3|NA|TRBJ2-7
CAISPQGSYEQYF
TGTGCCATCAGTCCCCAGGGGTCCTACGAGCAGTACTTC
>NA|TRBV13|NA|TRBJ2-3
CASSLVGERPTDTQYF
TGTGCCAGCAGCTTAGTGGGCGAGCGGCCCACAGATACGCAGTATTTT
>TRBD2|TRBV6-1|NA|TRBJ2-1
CASSVRRPLAVGDNEQFF
TGTGCCAGCAGTGTACGACGACCCCTAGCGGTTGGAGACAATGAGCAGTTCTTC
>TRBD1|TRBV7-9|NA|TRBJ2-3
CASSRDREGTDTQYF
TGTGCCAGCAGCAGGGACAGGGAGGGCACAGATACGCAGTATTTT
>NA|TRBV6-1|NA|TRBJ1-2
CASSVITGNYGYTF
TGTGCCAGCAGTGTGATAACAGGGAACTATGGCTACACCTTC
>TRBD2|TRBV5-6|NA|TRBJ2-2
CASSSGTSGNTGELFF
TGTGCCAGCAGCTCAGGGACTAGCGGCAACACCGGGGAGCTGTTTTTT
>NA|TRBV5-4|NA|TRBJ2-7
CASSLVLASSYEQYF
TGTGCCAGCAGCTTGGTCCTAGCGAGCTCCTACGAGCAGTACTTC
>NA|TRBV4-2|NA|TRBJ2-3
CASSQPQKGHSSADTQYF
TGTGCCAGCAGCCAACCTCAAAAAGGACATTCCTCAGCAGATACGCAGTATTTT
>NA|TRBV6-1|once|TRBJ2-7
CASTQTEGLSYEQYF
TGTGCCAGCACCCAGACTGAGGGGCTCAGCTACGAGCAGTACTTC
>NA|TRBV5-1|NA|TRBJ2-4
CASSLAGFPNIQYF
TGCGCCAGCAGCTTGGCGGGGTTTCCAAACATTCAGTACTTC
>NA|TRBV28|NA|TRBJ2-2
CASRLPNTGELFF
TGTGCCAGCAGGCTCCCTAACACCGGGGAGCTGTTTTTT
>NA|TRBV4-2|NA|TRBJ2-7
CASSPSTRLGGDEQYF
TGTGCCAGCAGCCCTAGCACGCGACTAGGCGGTGACGAGCAGTACTTC
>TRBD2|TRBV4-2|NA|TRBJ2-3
CASSQDLKGLAPTDTQYF
TGTGCCAGCAGCCAAGATTTGAAGGGACTAGCTCCCACAGATACGCAGTATTTT
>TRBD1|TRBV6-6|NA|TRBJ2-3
CASTQQGKGTDTQYF
TGTGCCAGCACCCAACAGGGGAAGGGGACAGATACGCAGTATTTT
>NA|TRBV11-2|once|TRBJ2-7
CASSLDLWNYEQYF
TGTGCCAGCAGCTTAGATCTCTGGAACTACGAGCAGTACTTC
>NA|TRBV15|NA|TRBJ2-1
CATSREPSSYNEQFF
TGTGCCACCAGCAGAGAACCTAGCTCCTACAATGAGCAGTTCTTC
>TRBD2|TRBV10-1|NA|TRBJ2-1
CASSGLAGYEQFF
TGCGCCAGCAGTGGGCTAGCGGGCTATGAGCAGTTCTTC